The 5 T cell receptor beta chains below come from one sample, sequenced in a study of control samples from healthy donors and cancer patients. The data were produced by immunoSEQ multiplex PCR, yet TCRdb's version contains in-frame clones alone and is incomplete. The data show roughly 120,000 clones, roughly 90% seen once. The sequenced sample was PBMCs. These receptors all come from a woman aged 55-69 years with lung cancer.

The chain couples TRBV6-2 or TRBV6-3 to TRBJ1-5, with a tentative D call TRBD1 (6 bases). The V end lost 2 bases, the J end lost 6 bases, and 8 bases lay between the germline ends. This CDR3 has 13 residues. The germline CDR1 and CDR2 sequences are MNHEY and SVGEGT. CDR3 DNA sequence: TGTGCCAGCAGTTACGGAGGGGGTCAGCCCCAGCATTTT. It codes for CASSYGGGQPQHF.

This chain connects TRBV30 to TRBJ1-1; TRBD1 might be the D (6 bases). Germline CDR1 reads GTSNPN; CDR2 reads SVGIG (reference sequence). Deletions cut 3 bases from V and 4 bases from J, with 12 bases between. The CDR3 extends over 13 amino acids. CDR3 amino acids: CAWRIGQITEAFF. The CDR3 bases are TGTGCCTGGAGGATCGGACAGATCACTGAAGCTTTCTTT. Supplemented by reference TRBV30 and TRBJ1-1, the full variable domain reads SQTIHQWPATLVQPVGSPLSLECTVEGTSNPNLYWYRQAAGRGLQLLFYSVGIGQISSEVPQNLSASRPQDRQFILSSKKLLLSDSGFYLCAWRIGQITEAFFGQGTRLTVV.

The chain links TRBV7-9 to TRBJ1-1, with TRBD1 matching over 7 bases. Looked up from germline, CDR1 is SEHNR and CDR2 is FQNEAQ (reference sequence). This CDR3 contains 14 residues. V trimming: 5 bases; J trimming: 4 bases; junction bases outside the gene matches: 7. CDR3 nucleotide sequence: TGTGCCAGCAGCGCCGATAGACAGGGCACTGAAGCTTTCTTT. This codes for CASSADRQGTEAFF.

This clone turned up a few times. The CDR3 region has the DNA TGTGCCAGCAGCCATTTTGACAGAGCCCAAGAGACCCAGTACTTC. The encoded protein is CASSHFDRAQETQYF. The V call is TRBV2, the J call TRBJ2-5; possibly TRBD1 for D (5 bases). The V and J ends lost 6 bases and 1 base respectively, with 15 bases between them. Germline assignment: CDR1 SNHLY and CDR2 FYNNEI. The CDR3 has 15 amino acids.

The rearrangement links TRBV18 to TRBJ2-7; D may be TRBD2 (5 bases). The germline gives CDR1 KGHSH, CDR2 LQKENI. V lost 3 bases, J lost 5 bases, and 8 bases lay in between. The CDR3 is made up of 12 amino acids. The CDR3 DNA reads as TGTGCCAGCTCACCTGAGGGAAACGAGCAGTACTTC. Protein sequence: CASSPEGNEQYF.